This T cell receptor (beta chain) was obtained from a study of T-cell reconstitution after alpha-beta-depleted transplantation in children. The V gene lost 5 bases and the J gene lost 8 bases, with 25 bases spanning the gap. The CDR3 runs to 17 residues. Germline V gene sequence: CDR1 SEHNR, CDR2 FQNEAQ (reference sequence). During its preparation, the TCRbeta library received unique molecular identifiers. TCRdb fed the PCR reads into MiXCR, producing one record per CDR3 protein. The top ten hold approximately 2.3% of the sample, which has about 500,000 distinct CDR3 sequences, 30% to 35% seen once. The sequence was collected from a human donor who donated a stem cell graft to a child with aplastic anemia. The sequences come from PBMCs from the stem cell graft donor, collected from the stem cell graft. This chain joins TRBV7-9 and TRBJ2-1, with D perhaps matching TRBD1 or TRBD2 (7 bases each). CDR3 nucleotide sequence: TGTGCCAGCAGCCCCAGGGGGGCTAGCGGACCCTGGGATGAGCAGTTCTTC. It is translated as CASSPRGASGPWDEQFF. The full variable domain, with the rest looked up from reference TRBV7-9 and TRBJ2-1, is DTGVSQNPRHKITKRGQNVTFRCDPISEHNRLYWYRQTLGQGPEFLTYFQNEAQLEKSRLLSDRFSAERPKGSFSTLEIQRTEQGDSAMYLCASSPRGASGPWDEQFFGPGTRLTVL.